The clone carrying this T cell receptor beta chain was counted between two and nine times. This specimen comes from a study of blood T cell repertoires in COVID-19. Across the study: The United States, Italy and Spain supplied acute and convalescent COVID-19 samples. Sample material is recorded as cDNA or gDNA derived from T cells, B-cell-depleted T cells, or PBMCs.

In the authors' workflow: By means of reference gene primer amplification, nucleated cell counts were estimated. The data were produced by immunoSEQ multiplex PCR, yet TCRdb's version contains in-frame clones alone and is incomplete. That table furnishes V, J and clone size, whereas the DNA furnished D and trimming. The data show 85,000 to 95,000 clones, 70% to 90% seen once. This CDR3 comprises 13 residues. With 5 bases removed from V and 5 bases from J, the gap between germline ends came to 10 bases. Sample: peripheral blood. V gene TRBV12-3 or TRBV12-4 combines with J gene TRBJ1-5, with a weak D call TRBD1 (5 bases). The receptor was derived from a human donor with acute or convalescent COVID-19. The donor label of this sample is uncertain. CDR3 sequence reads: CASSNQGDQPQHF. The CDR3 region has the DNA TGTGCCAGCAGTAATCAGGGCGATCAGCCCCAGCATTTT.